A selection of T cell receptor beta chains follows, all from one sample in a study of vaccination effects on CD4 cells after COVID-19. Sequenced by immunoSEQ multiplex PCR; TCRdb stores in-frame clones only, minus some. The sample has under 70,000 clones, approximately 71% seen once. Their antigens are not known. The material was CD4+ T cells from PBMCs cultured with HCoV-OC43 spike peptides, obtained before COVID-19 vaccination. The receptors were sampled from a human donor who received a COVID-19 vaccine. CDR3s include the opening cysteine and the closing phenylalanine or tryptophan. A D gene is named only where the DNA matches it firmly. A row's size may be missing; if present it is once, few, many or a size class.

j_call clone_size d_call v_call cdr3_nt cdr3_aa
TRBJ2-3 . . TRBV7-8 TGTGCCAGCAGCTTACCGTTTGGCAGTCAAGGTACGCAGTATTTT CASSLPFGSQGTQYF
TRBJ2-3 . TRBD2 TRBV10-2 TGCGCGATAGGGCGGGGGACCACAGATACGCAGTATTTT CAIGRGTTDTQYF
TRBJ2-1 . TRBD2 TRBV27 TGTGCCAGCAGTTTTACCGGGCTAGCGGGGCAAAATGAGCAGTTCTTC CASSFTGLAGQNEQFF
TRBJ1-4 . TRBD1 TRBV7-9 TGTGCCAGCAGCTCAACAGGGGAAGGAGGGGAAAAACTGTTTTTT CASSSTGEGGEKLFF
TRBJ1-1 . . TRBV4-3 TGCGCCAGCAGCCCCTCTAAGGGAAACACTGAAGCTTTCTTT CASSPSKGNTEAFF
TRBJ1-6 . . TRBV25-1 TGTGCCAGCACCGCAGGGAATAATTCACCCCTCCACTTT CASTAGNNSPLHF
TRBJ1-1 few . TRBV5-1 TGCGCCAGCAGCTTGGCGGTGGGGAACACTGAAGCTTTCTTT CASSLAVGNTEAFF
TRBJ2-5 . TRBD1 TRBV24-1 TGTGCCACCAGTGATCCGGGACAGGGGGGGAAAGAGACCCAGTACTTC CATSDPGQGGKETQYF
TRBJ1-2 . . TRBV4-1 TGCGCCAGCAGCCTAGGACCTAACTATGGCTACACCTTC CASSLGPNYGYTF
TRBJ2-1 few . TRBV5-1 TGCGCCAGCAGCTTGGAGATGAGTAGGCAGTTCTTC CASSLEMSRQFF
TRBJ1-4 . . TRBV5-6 TGTGCCAGCAGCTTGTCTGCAACTAATGAAAAACTGTTTTTT CASSLSATNEKLFF
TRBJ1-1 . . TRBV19 TGTGCCAGTAGTATCCTGGGGGCGGACACTGAAGCTTTCTTT CASSILGADTEAFF
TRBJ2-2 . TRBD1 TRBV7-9 TGTGCCAGCAGCTTAAGTCCCGGGACAGGGGTCGAGGAGCTGTTTTTT CASSLSPGTGVEELFF
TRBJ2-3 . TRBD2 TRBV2 TGTGCCAGCAGCGACTCGGGACTAGCGGGGGGGGGCCGAGATACGCAGTATTTT CASSDSGLAGGGRDTQYF
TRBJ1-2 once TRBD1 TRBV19 TGTGCCAGTAGTACGAGGACAGGGTCGGACTATGGCTACACCTTC CASSTRTGSDYGYTF
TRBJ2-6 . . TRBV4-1 TGCGCCAGCAGCCCACGGAGCTCTGGGGCCAACGTCCTGACTTTC CASSPRSSGANVLTF
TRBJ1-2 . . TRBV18 TGTGCCAGCTCACCTGCCATCGGGGGCATATATGGCTACACCTTC CASSPAIGGIYGYTF
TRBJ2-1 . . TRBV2 TGTGCCAGCAGTGTCGGCTACTCTTCCTACAATGAGCAGTTCTTC CASSVGYSSYNEQFF
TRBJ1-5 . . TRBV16 TGTGCCAGCAGCCAATTGAACGGCGGAAATCAGCCCCAGCATTTT CASSQLNGGNQPQHF
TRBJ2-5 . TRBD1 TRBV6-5 TGTGCCAGCAGTCTCTCCGGGACAGTGGGTATGACCCAGTACTTC CASSLSGTVGMTQYF
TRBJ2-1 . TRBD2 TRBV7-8 TGTGCCAGCAGCTTAGGTACAGCGGGGGGTTACAATGAGCAGTTCTTC CASSLGTAGGYNEQFF
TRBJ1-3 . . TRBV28 TGTGCCAGCAGTCCGACAGTATCAGGAAACACCATATATTTT CASSPTVSGNTIYF
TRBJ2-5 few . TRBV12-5 TGTGCTAGTGGCTTGTATGGGGCCGAGACCCAGTACTTC CASGLYGAETQYF
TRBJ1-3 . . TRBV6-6 TGTGCCAGCAGCAATTCCAGGGAGTTAGGAGGAAACACCATATATTTT CASSNSRELGGNTIYF
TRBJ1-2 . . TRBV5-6 TGTGCCAGCAGCTCGAACTATGGCTACACCTTC CASSSNYGYTF
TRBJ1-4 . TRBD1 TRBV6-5 TGTGCCAGTAGGGGGCGCCCGGGTGAAAAACTGTTTTTT CASRGRPGEKLFF
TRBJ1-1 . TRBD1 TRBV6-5 TGTGCCAGCAGTTACGAGGGACAGACGAACACTGAAGCTTTCTTT CASSYEGQTNTEAFF
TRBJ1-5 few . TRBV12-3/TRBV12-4 TGTGCCAGCAGTTTAGTTGATCAGCCCCAGCATTTT CASSLVDQPQHF
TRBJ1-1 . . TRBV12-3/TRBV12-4 TGTGCCAGCAGTGCAGGTTACGGTGAAGCTTTCTTT CASSAGYGEAFF
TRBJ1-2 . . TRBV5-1 TGCGCCAGCAGCTTGGCCGTGGGGAACTATGGCTACACCTTC CASSLAVGNYGYTF
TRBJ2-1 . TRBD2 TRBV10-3 TGTGCCATCAGTAGAATAGCGGGTCTAGCAGTCGGTGAGCAGTTCTTC CAISRIAGLAVGEQFF
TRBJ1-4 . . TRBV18 TGTGCCAGCTCACCCCCGATGAGTAACGGGGGCGTCCAGGGAGAAAAACTGTTTTTT CASSPPMSNGGVQGEKLFF
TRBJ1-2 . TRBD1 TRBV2 TGTGCCAGCAGTTCCTCCGGGACAGGACGTGGCTACACCTTC CASSSSGTGRGYTF
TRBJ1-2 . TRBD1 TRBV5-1 TGCGCCAGCAGCTTGATGACAGGGTACTATGGCTACACCTTC CASSLMTGYYGYTF
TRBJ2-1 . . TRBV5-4 TGTGCCAGCAGCTCGACCGCTCGGGATGAGCAGTTCTTC CASSSTARDEQFF
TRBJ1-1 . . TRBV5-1 TGCGCCAGCAGCGACACGAGGAACACTGAAGCTTTCTTT CASSDTRNTEAFF
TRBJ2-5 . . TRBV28 TGTGCCAGCAGTTCGGCCTGGGTACAAGAGACCCAGTACTTC CASSSAWVQETQYF
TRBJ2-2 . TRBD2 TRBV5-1 TGCGCCAGCAGCCCGAGCGGGGGGGCTCCCGGGGAGCTGTTTTTT CASSPSGGAPGELFF
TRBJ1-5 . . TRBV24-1 TGTGCCACCAGTGATTGGGCAGGGACTCAGCCCCAGCATTTT CATSDWAGTQPQHF
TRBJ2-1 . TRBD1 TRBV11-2 TGTGCCAGCAGCTTAATGGGACAGGGGTTGAATGAGCAGTTCTTC CASSLMGQGLNEQFF
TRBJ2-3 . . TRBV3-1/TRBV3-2 TGTGCCAGCAGCCAATCAACAGATACGCAGTATTTT CASSQSTDTQYF
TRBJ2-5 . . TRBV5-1 TGCGCCAGCAGCCAACCGACAGGACAAGAGACCCAGTACTTC CASSQPTGQETQYF
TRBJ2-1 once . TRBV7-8 TGTGCCAGCAGGGTAACCCCGGAATTCGGCGATGAGCAGTTCTTC CASRVTPEFGDEQFF
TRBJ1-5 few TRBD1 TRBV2 TGTGCCAGCAGGGTGGACAGGGCTAGCAATCAGCCCCAGCATTTT CASRVDRASNQPQHF
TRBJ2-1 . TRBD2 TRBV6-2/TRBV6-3 TGTGCCAGCAGTTACGGTCCTAGCGGGGGTCCCAACTCCTACAATGAGCAGTTCTTC CASSYGPSGGPNSYNEQFF
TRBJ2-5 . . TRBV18 TGTGCCAGCTCACCAGGTCAGGGAGAGACCCAGTACTTC CASSPGQGETQYF
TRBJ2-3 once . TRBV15 TGTGCCACCAGCAGATCCAGGGACCGCACGGATACGCAGTATTTT CATSRSRDRTDTQYF
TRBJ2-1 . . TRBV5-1 TGCGCCAGCAGCTTGGGGGCAGGGATTATCTATGAGCAGTTCTTC CASSLGAGIIYEQFF
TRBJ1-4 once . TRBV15 TGTGCCACCAGCAGAGAATATAATGAAAAACTGTTTTTT CATSREYNEKLFF
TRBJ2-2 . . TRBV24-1 TGTGCCACCAGTCGACGGGGCCCTGCGAACACCGGGGAGCTGTTTTTT CATSRRGPANTGELFF
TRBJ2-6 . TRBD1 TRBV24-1 TGTGCCACCAGTGATAAAGGACAGGGGGCGCGCGGGGCCAACGTCCTGACTTTC CATSDKGQGARGANVLTF
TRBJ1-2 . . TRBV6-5 TGTGCCAGCAGTTTTACGGGGGATGGCTACACCTTC CASSFTGDGYTF
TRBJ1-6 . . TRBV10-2 TGCGCCAGCAGTGGTAACATGGGACCCCTCCACTTT CASSGNMGPLHF